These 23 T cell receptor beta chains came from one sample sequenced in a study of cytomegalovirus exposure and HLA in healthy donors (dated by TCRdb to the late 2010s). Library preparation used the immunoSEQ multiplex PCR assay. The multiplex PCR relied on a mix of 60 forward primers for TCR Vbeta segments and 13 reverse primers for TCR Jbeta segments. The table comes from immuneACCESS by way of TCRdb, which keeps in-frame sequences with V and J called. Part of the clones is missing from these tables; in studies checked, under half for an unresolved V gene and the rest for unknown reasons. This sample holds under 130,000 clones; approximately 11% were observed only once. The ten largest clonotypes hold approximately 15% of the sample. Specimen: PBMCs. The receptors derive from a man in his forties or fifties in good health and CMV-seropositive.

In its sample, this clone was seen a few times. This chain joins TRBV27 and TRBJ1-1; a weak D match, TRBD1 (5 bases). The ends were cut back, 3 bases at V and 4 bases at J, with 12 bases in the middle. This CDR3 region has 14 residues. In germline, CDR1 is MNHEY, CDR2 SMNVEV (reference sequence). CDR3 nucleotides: TGTGCCAGCAGTTTCGGGGGATTTTTCACTGAAGCTTTCTTT. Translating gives CASSFGGFFTEAFF.

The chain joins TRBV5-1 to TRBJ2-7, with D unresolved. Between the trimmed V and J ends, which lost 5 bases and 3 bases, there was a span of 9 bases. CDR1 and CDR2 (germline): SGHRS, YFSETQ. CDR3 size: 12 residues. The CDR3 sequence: CASRSLNYEQYF. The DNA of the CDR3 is TGCGCCAGCAGATCACTAAACTACGAGCAGTACTTC.

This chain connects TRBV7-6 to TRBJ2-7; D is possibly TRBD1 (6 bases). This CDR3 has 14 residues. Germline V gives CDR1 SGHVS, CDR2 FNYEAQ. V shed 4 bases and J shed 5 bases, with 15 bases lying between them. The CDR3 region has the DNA TGTGCCAGCAGCTCTAGGACAGAGACAGACGAGCAGTACTTC. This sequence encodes CASSSRTETDEQYF.

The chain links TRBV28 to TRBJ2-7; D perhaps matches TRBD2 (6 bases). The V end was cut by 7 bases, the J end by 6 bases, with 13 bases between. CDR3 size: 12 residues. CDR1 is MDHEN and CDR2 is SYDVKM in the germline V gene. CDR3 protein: CASKLGGGEQYF. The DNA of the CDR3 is TGTGCCAGCAAGCTCGGGGGTGGCGAGCAGTACTTC. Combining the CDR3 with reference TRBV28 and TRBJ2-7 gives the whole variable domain DVKVTQSSRYLVKRTGEKVFLECVQDMDHENMFWYRQDPGLGLRLIYFSYDVKMKEKGDIPEGYSVSREKKERFSLILESASTNQTSMYLCASKLGGGEQYFGPGTRLTVT.

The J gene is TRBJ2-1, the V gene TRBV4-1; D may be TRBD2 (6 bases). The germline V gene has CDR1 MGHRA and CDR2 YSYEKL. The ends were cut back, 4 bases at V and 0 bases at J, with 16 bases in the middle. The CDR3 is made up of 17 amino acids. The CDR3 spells CASSPTTAGISYNEQFF. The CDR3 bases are TGCGCCAGCAGCCCGACTACTGCGGGGATCTCCTACAATGAGCAGTTCTTC.

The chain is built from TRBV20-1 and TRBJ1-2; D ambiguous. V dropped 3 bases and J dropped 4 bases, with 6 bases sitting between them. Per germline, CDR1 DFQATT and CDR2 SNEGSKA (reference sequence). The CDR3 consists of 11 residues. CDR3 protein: CSASTGYGYTF. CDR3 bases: TGCAGTGCTAGTACGGGCTATGGCTACACCTTC.

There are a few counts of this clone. Here the CDR3 reads CAWSTLPEAFF. The CDR3 DNA reads TGTGCCTGGAGTACATTACCTGAAGCTTTCTTT. This sequence joins TRBV30 and TRBJ1-1; no definite D call. CDR3 length: 11 residues. The germline V gene encodes CDR1 GTSNPN and CDR2 SVGIG (reference sequence). Trimming left V 2 bases short and J 6 bases short, with 7 bases between.

The CDR3 spells CAWRSDRGYGFETQYF. The CDR3 region has the DNA TGTGCCTGGAGGTCCGACAGGGGGTACGGGTTTGAGACCCAGTACTTC. The chain couples TRBV30 to TRBJ2-5, with TRBD1 matching 9 bases. This CDR3 has 16 residues. Unmatched junction bases numbered 13, after V lost 3 bases and J lost 5 bases. Germline CDR1 GTSNPN, CDR2 SVGIG (reference sequence).

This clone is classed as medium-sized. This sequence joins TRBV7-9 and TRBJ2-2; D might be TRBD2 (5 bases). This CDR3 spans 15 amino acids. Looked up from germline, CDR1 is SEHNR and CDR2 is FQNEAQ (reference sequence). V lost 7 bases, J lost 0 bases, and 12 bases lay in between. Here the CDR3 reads CASNEDFSNTGELFF. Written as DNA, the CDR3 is TGTGCCAGCAACGAGGACTTTTCGAACACCGGGGAGCTGTTTTTT.

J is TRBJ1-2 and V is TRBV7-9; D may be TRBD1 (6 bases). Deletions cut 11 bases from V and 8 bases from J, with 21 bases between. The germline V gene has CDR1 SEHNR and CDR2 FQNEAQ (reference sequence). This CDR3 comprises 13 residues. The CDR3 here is CAGLAQGPGGYTF. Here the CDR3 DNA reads TGTGCCGGATTAGCACAGGGCCCCGGCGGCTACACCTTC.

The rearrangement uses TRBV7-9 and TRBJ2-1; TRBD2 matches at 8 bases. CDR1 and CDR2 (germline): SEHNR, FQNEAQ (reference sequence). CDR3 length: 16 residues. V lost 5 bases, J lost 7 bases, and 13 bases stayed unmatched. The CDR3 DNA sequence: TGTGCCAGCAGCCCCAAACTTAGGACTAGCAGGAATGAGCAGTTCTTC. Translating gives CASSPKLRTSRNEQFF.

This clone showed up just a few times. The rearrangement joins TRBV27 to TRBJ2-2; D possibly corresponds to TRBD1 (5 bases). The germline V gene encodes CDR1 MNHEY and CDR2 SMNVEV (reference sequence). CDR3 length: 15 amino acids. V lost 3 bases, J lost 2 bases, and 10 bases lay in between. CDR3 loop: CASSLDDSNTGELFF. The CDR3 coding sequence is TGTGCCAGCAGTTTGGACGACAGCAACACCGGGGAGCTGTTTTTT.

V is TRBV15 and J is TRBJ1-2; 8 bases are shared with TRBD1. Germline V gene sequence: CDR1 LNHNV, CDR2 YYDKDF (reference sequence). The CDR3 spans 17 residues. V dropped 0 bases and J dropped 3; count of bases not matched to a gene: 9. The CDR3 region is CATSRDGAPTGDYGYTF. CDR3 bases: TGTGCCACCAGCAGAGATGGTGCCCCGACAGGGGACTATGGCTACACCTTC.

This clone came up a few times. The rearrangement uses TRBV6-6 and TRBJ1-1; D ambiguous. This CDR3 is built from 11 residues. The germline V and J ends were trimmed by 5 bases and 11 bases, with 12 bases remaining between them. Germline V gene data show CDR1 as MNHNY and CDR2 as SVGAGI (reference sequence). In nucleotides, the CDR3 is TGTGCCAGCAGTCCCGGGGTCGAGGCTTTCTTT. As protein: CASSPGVEAFF.

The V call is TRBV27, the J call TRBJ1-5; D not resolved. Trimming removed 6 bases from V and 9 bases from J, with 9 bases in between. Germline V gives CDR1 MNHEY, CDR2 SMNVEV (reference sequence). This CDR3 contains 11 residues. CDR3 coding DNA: TGTGCCAGCAGCCTCGTAGCGCCCCAGCATTTT. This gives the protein CASSLVAPQHF.

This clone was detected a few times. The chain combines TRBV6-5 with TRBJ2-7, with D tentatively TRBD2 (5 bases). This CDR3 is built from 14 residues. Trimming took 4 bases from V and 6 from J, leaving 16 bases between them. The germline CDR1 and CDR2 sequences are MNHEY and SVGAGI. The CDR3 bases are TGTGCCAGCAGTTGGTCTAGCCGACGTACCGAGCAGTACTTC. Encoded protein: CASSWSSRRTEQYF.

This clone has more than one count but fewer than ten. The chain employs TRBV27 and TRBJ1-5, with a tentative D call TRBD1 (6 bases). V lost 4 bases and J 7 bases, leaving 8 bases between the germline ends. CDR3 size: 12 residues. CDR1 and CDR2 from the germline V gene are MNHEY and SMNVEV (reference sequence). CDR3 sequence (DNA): TGTGCCAGCAGTTCAGGGGTCCAGCCCCAGCATTTT. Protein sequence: CASSSGVQPQHF.

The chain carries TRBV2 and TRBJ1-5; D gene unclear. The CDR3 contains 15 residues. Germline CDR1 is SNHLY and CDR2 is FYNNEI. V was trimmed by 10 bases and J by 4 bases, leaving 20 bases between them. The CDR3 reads CATRADLAGNQPQHF. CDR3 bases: TGTGCCACCCGGGCGGACCTGGCGGGGAATCAGCCCCAGCATTTT.

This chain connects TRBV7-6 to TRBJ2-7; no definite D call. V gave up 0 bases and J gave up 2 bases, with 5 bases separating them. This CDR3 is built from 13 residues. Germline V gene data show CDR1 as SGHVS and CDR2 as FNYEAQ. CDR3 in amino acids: CASSLAGPYEQYF. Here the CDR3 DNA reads TGTGCCAGCAGCTTAGCTGGCCCCTACGAGCAGTACTTC.

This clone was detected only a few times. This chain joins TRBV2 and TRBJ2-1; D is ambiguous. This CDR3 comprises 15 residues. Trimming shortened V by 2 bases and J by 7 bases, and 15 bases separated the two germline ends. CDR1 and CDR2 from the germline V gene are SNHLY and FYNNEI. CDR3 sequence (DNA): TGTGCCAGCAGTGAACTGACTTCGCTAGTTAATGAGCAGTTCTTC. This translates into CASSELTSLVNEQFF.

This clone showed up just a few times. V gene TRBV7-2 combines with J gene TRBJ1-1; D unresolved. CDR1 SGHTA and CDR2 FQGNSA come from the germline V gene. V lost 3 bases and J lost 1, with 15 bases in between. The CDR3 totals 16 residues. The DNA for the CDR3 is TGTGCCAGCAGCTTGCGCAGGCTGCTGAAGAACACTGAAGCTTTCTTT. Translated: CASSLRRLLKNTEAFF.

CDR3 DNA sequence: TGCGCCAGCAGCCAAGATGGGAGCTATGGCTACACCTTC. This sequence encodes CASSQDGSYGYTF. The chain employs TRBV4-1 and TRBJ1-2; D call uncertain. The CDR3 contains 13 residues. CDR1 is MGHRA, CDR2 YSYEKL, per germline. The V gene lost 0 bases and the J gene lost 4 bases, with 6 bases spanning the gap.

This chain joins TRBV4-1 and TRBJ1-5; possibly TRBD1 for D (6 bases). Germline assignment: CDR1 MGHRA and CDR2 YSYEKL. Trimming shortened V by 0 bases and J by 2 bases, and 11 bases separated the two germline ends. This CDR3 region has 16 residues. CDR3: CASSQDRAGGNQPQHF. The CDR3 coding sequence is TGCGCCAGCAGCCAAGATAGGGCAGGGGGCAATCAGCCCCAGCATTTT.